This passage covers 27 T cell receptor beta chains from one sample sequenced in a study of blood T cell repertoires in COVID-19. The repertoire was sequenced with immunoSEQ multiplex PCR; TCRdb's copy has only in-frame clones and lacks some. Of 65,000 to 80,000 clones detected, approximately 78% appear once; the ten largest clones hold less than 25%. Sequencing used peripheral blood. These receptor sequences come from a human donor in a cohort sampled during active COVID-19.

The rearrangement joins TRBV29-1 to TRBJ1-4; 8 bases match TRBD1. The CDR3 loop spans 15 amino acids. Germline CDR1 is SQVTM and CDR2 is ANQGSEA. Trimming at V came to 6 bases and at J to 1 base, leaving 7 bases not matched to a gene. The CDR3, as DNA: TGCAGCGTCAAGACAGGGGAGGTAACTAATGAAAAACTGTTTTTT. Translating it yields CSVKTGEVTNEKLFF. The complete variable domain, with remaining parts taken from reference TRBV29-1 and TRBJ1-4, reads SAVISQKPSRDICQRGTSLTIQCQVDSQVTMMFWYRQQPGQSLTLIATANQGSEATYESGFVIDKFPISRPNLTFSTLTVSNMSPEDSSIYLCSVKTGEVTNEKLFFGSGTQLSVL.

The gene calls are TRBV28 and TRBJ2-7; D is ambiguous. Trimming removed 5 bases at V and 4 bases at J, with 9 bases between. CDR3 size: 12 residues. In germline, CDR1 is MDHEN, CDR2 SYDVKM. CDR3 sequence (DNA): TGTGCCAGCAGTAGTACTCGTTACGAGCAGTACTTC. Its translation is CASSSTRYEQYF. The variable domain in full, completed from reference TRBV28 and TRBJ2-7, reads DVKVTQSSRYLVKRTGEKVFLECVQDMDHENMFWYRQDPGLGLRLIYFSYDVKMKEKGDIPEGYSVSREKKERFSLILESASTNQTSMYLCASSSTRYEQYFGPGTRLTVT.

This clone was picked up a small number of times. CDR3 region: CASTKAGNNEKLFF. CDR3 DNA sequence: TGTGCCAGCACTAAGGCGGGGAATAATGAAAAACTGTTTTTT. The V and J genes are TRBV6-6 and TRBJ1-4; D not resolved. Trimming took 7 bases from V and 4 from J, leaving 13 bases between them. Germline loops: CDR1 MNHNY, CDR2 SVGAGI (reference sequence). This CDR3 has 14 amino acids.

V gene TRBV11-2 combines with J gene TRBJ1-5, with a possible D match to TRBD1 (6 bases). Germline lookup yields CDR1 SGHAT and CDR2 FQNNGV. V was pared by 5 bases and J by 4 bases, with 9 bases between. This CDR3 has 13 amino acids. The CDR3 nucleotides are TGTGCCAGCAGCCTGGACAGAAATCAGCCCCAGCATTTT. Encoded protein: CASSLDRNQPQHF. The full variable domain, its missing parts supplied by reference TRBV11-2 and TRBJ1-5, is EAGVAQSPRYKIIEKRQSVAFWCNPISGHATLYWYQQILGQGPKLLIQFQNNGVVDDSQLPKDRFSAERLKGVDSTLKIQPAKLEDSAVYLCASSLDRNQPQHFGDGTRLSIL.

This clone was seen once. The J gene is TRBJ1-3, the V gene TRBV4-1, with 9 bases matching TRBD1. After removal of 2 bases from V and 5 bases from J, the junction contained 7 bases not matched to a gene. This CDR3 is 16 amino acids long. Germline V gives CDR1 MGHRA, CDR2 YSYEKL. The CDR3 bases are TGCGCCAGCAGCCAACCCGCGGGACAGGGACGAAACACCATATATTTT. Amino acid sequence: CASSQPAGQGRNTIYF.

The chain recombines TRBV7-2 with TRBJ2-1; a possible D gene is TRBD2 (7 bases). V was trimmed by 1 base and J by 1 base, leaving 11 bases between them. The CDR3 runs to 16 residues. Germline CDR1 reads SGHTA; CDR2 reads FQGNSA. CDR3: CASSLGRGASYNEQFF. The CDR3 DNA follows: TGTGCCAGCAGCTTAGGTCGGGGGGCTTCCTACAATGAGCAGTTCTTC.

This clone has just a few counts. This chain uses TRBV4-2 with TRBJ2-7; TRBD2 might be the D (6 bases). The CDR3 runs to 16 residues. Germline CDR1 is LGHNA and CDR2 is YNFKEQ. Trimming shortened V by 0 bases and J by 2 bases, and 14 bases separated the two germline ends. The chain's CDR3 is CASSQDPGLIAYEQYF. The CDR3 DNA follows: TGTGCCAGCAGCCAAGATCCGGGACTGATAGCCTACGAGCAGTACTTC.

The chain uses TRBV19 and TRBJ2-1; TRBD2 agrees at 9 bases. This CDR3 region has 15 residues. Looked up from germline, CDR1 is LNHDA and CDR2 is SQIVND (reference sequence). The trim removed 5 bases at V and 1 base at J, leaving 3 bases unmatched. The CDR3, as DNA: TGTGCCAGTAGTGCCACTAGCGGGTCCTACAATGAGCAGTTCTTC. Its protein product is CASSATSGSYNEQFF.

CDR3 residues: CASSPQGQLMRGNTIYF. CDR3 DNA sequence: TGCGCCAGCAGCCCTCAGGGACAGCTGATGCGAGGAAACACCATATATTTT. The chain combines TRBV4-1 with TRBJ1-3, with 7 bases fitting TRBD1. The V segment lost 4 bases and the J segment 4 bases; nucleotides outside the gene matches: 13. The CDR3 length is 17 residues. The germline gives CDR1 MGHRA, CDR2 YSYEKL.

The chain uses TRBV2 and TRBJ2-2; 9 nucleotides align to TRBD1. J lost 7 bases, V lost 0 bases, and 3 bases had no gene match. Germline loops: CDR1 SNHLY, CDR2 FYNNEI. This CDR3 comprises 15 residues. CDR3: CASSEATGGHGELFF. For the CDR3, the DNA is TGTGCCAGCAGTGAAGCGACAGGGGGTCACGGGGAGCTGTTTTTT.

This clone was recorded only once. J is TRBJ2-1 and V is TRBV7-6; a possible D gene is TRBD2 (5 bases). V lost 5 bases and J 0 bases, leaving 11 bases between the germline ends. The CDR3 length is 15 residues. CDR1 is SGHVS and CDR2 is FNYEAQ in the germline V gene. The CDR3 DNA is TGTGCCAGCAGCCAAAGCGGTAGCTCCTACAATGAGCAGTTCTTC. As protein: CASSQSGSSYNEQFF. Based on the CDR3 plus reference TRBV7-6 and TRBJ2-1, the full variable domain is GAGVSQSPRYKVTKRGQDVALRCDPISGHVSLYWYRQALGQGPEFLTYFNYEAQQDKSGLPNDRFSAERPEGSISTLTIQRTEQRDSAMYRCASSQSGSSYNEQFFGPGTRLTVL.

This rearrangement joins TRBV6-6 to TRBJ2-7, with 7 bases identical to TRBD1. The CDR3 extends over 17 amino acids. Trimming cost V 5 bases and J 2 bases; bases outside gene matches: 15. CDR1 MNHNY and CDR2 SVGAGI come from the germline V gene (reference sequence). CDR3: CASSLQAGTVYAYEQYF. Here the CDR3 DNA reads TGTGCCAGCAGTCTCCAAGCCGGGACAGTCTATGCCTACGAGCAGTACTTC.

The chain employs TRBV5-1 and TRBJ2-3, with D tentatively TRBD2 (6 bases). V was shortened by 2 bases and J by 4 bases, with 11 bases between the two germline ends. CDR1 and CDR2 (germline): SGHRS, YFSETQ. CDR3 length: 14 amino acids. The CDR3 spells CASSLAASADTQYF. In DNA, the CDR3 is TGCGCCAGCAGCTTAGCGGCTAGCGCAGATACGCAGTATTTT.

J is TRBJ2-5 and V is TRBV6-5; TRBD1 agrees at 9 bases. V shed 8 bases and J 5 bases; nucleotides not matched to a gene: 6. Looked up from germline, CDR1 is MNHEY and CDR2 is SVGAGI. The CDR3 sequence is 13 residues long. This CDR3 reads CASGQGPAETQYF. The CDR3 nucleotides are TGTGCCAGCGGACAGGGGCCCGCGGAGACCCAGTACTTC.

The chain has TRBV29-1 and TRBJ1-3; 7 bases map to TRBD1. V shed 7 bases, J shed 0 bases, and the junction held 12 bases outside the gene matches. The CDR3 has 16 residues. The germline V gene has CDR1 SQVTM and CDR2 ANQGSEA. CDR3 region: CSAGTEKMHSGNTIYF. CDR3 sequence (DNA): TGCAGCGCTGGGACAGAAAAAATGCACTCTGGAAACACCATATATTTT.

This clone has just a few counts. V usage is TRBV28 and J usage is TRBJ2-1, with a tentative D call TRBD1 (5 bases). CDR1 and CDR2 from the germline V gene are MDHEN and SYDVKM. This CDR3 comprises 15 residues. The V and J ends lost 2 bases and 7 bases respectively, with 15 bases between them. The chain's CDR3 is CASSLGALTQNEQFF. The DNA of the CDR3 is TGTGCCAGCAGTTTAGGGGCTCTAACCCAGAATGAGCAGTTCTTC.

The chain combines TRBV10-3 with TRBJ2-1, with 7 bases lining up with TRBD1. The germline V gene has CDR1 ENHRY and CDR2 SYGVKD. Trimming removed 3 bases from V and 6 bases from J; junction bases left unmatched: 5. The CDR3 covers 14 residues. CDR3 in DNA: TGTGCCATCAGTGACAGGGGGTCGGGCAATGAGCAGTTCTTC. Translation gives CAISDRGSGNEQFF.

The V and J genes are TRBV10-1 and TRBJ2-3; no reliable D call. CDR3 length: 11 residues. Germline V gene sequence: CDR1 WNHNN, CDR2 SYGVQD (reference sequence). V was cut by 7 bases and J by 5 bases, with 7 bases left in between. The DNA of the CDR3 is TGCGCCAGCATGAGGAGAGATACGCAGTATTTT. Amino acid sequence: CASMRRDTQYF.

The chain combines TRBV7-2 with TRBJ2-2; D remains unclear. The CDR3 covers 13 residues. With 2 bases removed from V and 4 bases from J, the gap between germline ends came to 5 bases. CDR1 is SGHTA, CDR2 FQGNSA, per germline. As DNA, the CDR3 is TGTGCCAGCAGCTTAATAGCCACCGGGGAGCTGTTTTTT. Translation: CASSLIATGELFF.

The J gene is TRBJ2-7, the V gene TRBV4-1; 7 bases are shared with TRBD1. Per germline, CDR1 MGHRA and CDR2 YSYEKL. Unmatched junction bases numbered 12, after V lost 2 bases and J lost 5 bases. The CDR3 has 16 amino acids. CDR3 nucleotides: TGCGCCAGCAGCCAACGAGAGACAGGGTTTATCGACGAGCAGTACTTC. Translating it yields CASSQRETGFIDEQYF.

The V and J genes are TRBV6-6 and TRBJ2-1; maybe TRBD2 (6 bases). From germline, CDR1 is MNHNY and CDR2 SVGAGI (reference sequence). The CDR3 is 15 residues long. The V end was cut by 6 bases, the J end by 0 bases, with 12 bases between. The CDR3 DNA follows: TGTGCCAGCAGCCCCGGGGGAAGCTCCTACAATGAGCAGTTCTTC. Translated: CASSPGGSSYNEQFF.

The gene calls are TRBV3-1 (or the pseudogene TRBV3-2) and TRBJ2-1, with D uncertain. V lost 3 bases and J lost 9, with 9 bases in between. Germline-derived CDR1 and CDR2 are LGHDT and YNNKEL (reference sequence). The CDR3 runs 12 residues. The CDR3: CASSQSVGEQFF. Here the CDR3 DNA reads TGTGCCAGCAGCCAGAGCGTGGGTGAGCAGTTCTTC.

This clone has only a few counts. CDR3: CASSQTTSITEAFF. The CDR3 DNA reads TGCGCCAGCAGCCAAACGACATCGATCACTGAAGCTTTCTTT. V and J are TRBV5-1 and TRBJ1-1; D uncertain. This CDR3 spans 14 amino acids. The germline V gene has CDR1 SGHRS and CDR2 YFSETQ. Trimming left V 4 bases short and J 4 bases short, with 14 bases between.

Details on this clone: Other DNA sequences within the sample encode an identical CDR3. The chain carries TRBV7-2 and TRBJ2-1; 10 bases match TRBD2. Germline lookup yields CDR1 SGHTA and CDR2 FQGNSA. J was trimmed by 4 bases and V by 4 bases; bases with no gene match: 4. The CDR3 is 15 residues long. CDR3 DNA: TGTGCCAGCAGCTCTAGCGGGGGCGCGTACAATGAGCAGTTCTTC. This sequence encodes CASSSSGGAYNEQFF. Variable domain in full (rest from reference TRBV7-2 and TRBJ2-1): GAGVSQSPSNKVTEKGKDVELRCDPISGHTALYWYRQSLGQGLEFLIYFQGNSAPDKSGLPSDRFSAERTGGSVSTLTIQRTQQEDSAVYLCASSSSGGAYNEQFFGPGTRLTVL.

The CDR3 region is CASSPDSLSWGYTF. CDR3 coding DNA: TGTGCCAGCAGCCCGGACAGCCTAAGCTGGGGCTACACCTTC. The chain uses TRBV7-9 and TRBJ1-2, with D perhaps TRBD1 (6 bases). Germline CDR1 SEHNR, CDR2 FQNEAQ (reference sequence). With 5 bases removed from V and 8 bases from J, the gap between germline ends came to 18 bases. This CDR3 is built from 14 residues.

This clone was seen more than once but under ten times. This chain links TRBV28 with TRBJ2-7; 10 bases map to TRBD1. With 6 bases clipped from V and 2 bases from J, the junction kept 10 bases outside the gene matches. Per the germline V gene, CDR1 is MDHEN and CDR2 is SYDVKM. The CDR3 covers 16 residues. CDR3 sequence reads: CASRPRQGARAYEQYF. DNA of the CDR3: TGTGCCAGCAGACCTAGACAGGGGGCGCGCGCCTACGAGCAGTACTTC. Drawing the rest from reference TRBV28 and TRBJ2-7, the complete variable domain is DVKVTQSSRYLVKRTGEKVFLECVQDMDHENMFWYRQDPGLGLRLIYFSYDVKMKEKGDIPEGYSVSREKKERFSLILESASTNQTSMYLCASRPRQGARAYEQYFGPGTRLTVT.

The chain couples TRBV6-1 to TRBJ2-1, with 11 bases that match TRBD2. J gave up 1 base and V 3 bases, and 2 bases lay outside the gene matches. Germline V gene data show CDR1 as MNHNS and CDR2 as SASEGT. The CDR3 has 16 amino acids. The CDR3, as DNA: TGTGCCAGCAGTGATAGACTAGCGGGGTCCTACAATGAGCAGTTCTTC. This codes for CASSDRLAGSYNEQFF.